This record concerns one TCR beta chain sequence. This specimen belongs to a study of control samples from healthy donors and cancer patients. Assay used: immunoSEQ multiplex PCR; TCRdb lists only in-frame clones, some missing. Among 150,000 or so clones listed, under 95% were seen once. The CDR3 contains 12 residues. The germline V gene encodes CDR1 SEHNR and CDR2 FQNEAQ (reference sequence). Trimming shortened V by 5 bases and J by 1 base, and 3 bases separated the two germline ends. The chain recombines TRBV7-9 with TRBJ2-1, with D uncertain. The sample consisted of blood. The receptor's source is a man between 18 and 29 years old in good health. CDR3 sequence (DNA): TGTGCCAGCAGCCGATCCTACAATGAGCAGTTCTTC. Its translation is CASSRSYNEQFF.